This T cell receptor (beta chain) was sequenced during a study of blood T cell repertoires in COVID-19. For the study at large: COVID-19 samples collected from the United States, Italy and Spain covered acute and convalescent phases.

Assay: immunoSEQ multiplex PCR; the TCRdb copy retains only in-frame clones and omits some. Among over 250,000 clones, around 85% were seen once, and the ten largest hold 9.5% to 11%. Trimming stripped 4 bases from V and 2 bases from J, with 12 bases between. CDR1 LGHNT and CDR2 FRNRAP come from the germline V gene. This CDR3 region has 15 residues. J is TRBJ1-5 and V is TRBV12-5; TRBD1 might be the D (6 bases). The source is a woman aged 65 to 85 with acute or convalescent COVID-19. The material sequenced was peripheral blood. The DNA for the CDR3 is TGTGCTAGTGGTTACTCAGGGGACGGCAATCAGCCCCAGCATTTT. It translates to CASGYSGDGNQPQHF.